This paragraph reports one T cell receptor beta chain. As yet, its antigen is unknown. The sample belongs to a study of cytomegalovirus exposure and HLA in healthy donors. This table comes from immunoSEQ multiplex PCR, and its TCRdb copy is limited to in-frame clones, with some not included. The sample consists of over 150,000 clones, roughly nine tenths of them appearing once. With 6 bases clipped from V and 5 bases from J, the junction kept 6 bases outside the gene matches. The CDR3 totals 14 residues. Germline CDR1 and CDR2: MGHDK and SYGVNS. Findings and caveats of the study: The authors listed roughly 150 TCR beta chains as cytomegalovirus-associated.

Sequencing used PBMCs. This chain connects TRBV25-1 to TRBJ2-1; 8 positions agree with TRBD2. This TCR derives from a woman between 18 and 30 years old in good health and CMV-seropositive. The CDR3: CASSRTSPNNEQFF. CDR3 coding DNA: TGTGCCAGCAGCCGGACTAGCCCCAACAATGAGCAGTTCTTC.